One sample yielded the 14 T cell receptor beta chains listed below, sequenced in a study of blood T cell repertoires in COVID-19. Clones were sequenced by immunoSEQ multiplex PCR, and TCRdb holds only the in-frame ones, with some missing. The top ten clones hold roughly 3% of a sample with 200,000 to 250,000 clones, approximately 83% of them seen once. Sequenced input: peripheral blood. The receptors were sampled from a woman aged 25 to 39 who had recovered from COVID-19.

The V gene is TRBV5-1, the J gene TRBJ2-5; D unclear. V was pared by 2 bases and J by 4 bases, with 9 bases between. Germline loops: CDR1 SGHRS, CDR2 YFSETQ. This CDR3 is 13 amino acids long. The CDR3 is CASSFGIGETQYF. The CDR3 DNA reads TGCGCCAGCAGCTTCGGTATCGGAGAGACCCAGTACTTC.

This clone showed up just once. The CDR3 DNA sequence: TGTGCCAGCAGTTCGACAGGGGGCGCGGGCGGGGAGCTGTTTTTT. It is translated as CASSSTGGAGGELFF. V usage is TRBV27 and J usage is TRBJ2-2; 10 bases map to TRBD1. The J segment lost 7 bases and the V segment lost 4 bases, leaving 6 bases of the junction unmatched. CDR1 MNHEY and CDR2 SMNVEV come from the germline V gene (reference sequence). The CDR3 has 15 residues.

As concerns this clone: The sample holds other DNA sequences that translate to the same CDR3. The V and J genes are TRBV5-1 and TRBJ2-1; TRBD1 might be the D (6 bases). The CDR3 has 15 amino acids. Germline CDR1 is SGHRS and CDR2 is YFSETQ. V lost 0 bases and J lost 2, with 9 bases in between. The CDR3 region is CASSLVAGAYNEQFF. The CDR3 DNA follows: TGCGCCAGCAGCTTGGTGGCAGGGGCCTACAATGAGCAGTTCTTC. Supplemented by reference TRBV5-1 and TRBJ2-1, the full variable domain reads KAGVTQTPRYLIKTRGQQVTLSCSPISGHRSVSWYQQTPGQGLQFLFEYFSETQRNKGNFPGRFSGRQFSNSRSEMNVSTLELGDSALYLCASSLVAGAYNEQFFGPGTRLTVL.

This clone occurred once. CDR3 sequence (DNA): TGCAGTGCTAGTTCCAGGGTAAGGGCCTACGAGCAGTACTTC. It encodes CSASSRVRAYEQYF. V and J are TRBV20-1 and TRBJ2-7; TRBD1 is a possible D gene (5 bases). The CDR3 runs to 14 residues. CDR1 is DFQATT and CDR2 is SNEGSKA in the germline V gene (reference sequence). The V and J ends lost 3 bases and 2 bases respectively, with 14 bases between them.

The gene calls are TRBV2 and TRBJ2-3; D call uncertain. Germline CDR1 reads SNHLY; CDR2 reads FYNNEI. V was trimmed by 4 bases and J by 4 bases, leaving 9 bases between them. This CDR3 is built from 13 residues. The CDR3 sequence: CASSVWQSDTQYF. The CDR3 DNA reads as TGTGCCAGCAGTGTATGGCAGTCAGATACGCAGTATTTT.

The rearrangement links TRBV12-3 or TRBV12-4 to TRBJ1-2; 8 nucleotides line up with TRBD1. Unmatched junction bases numbered 5, after V lost 5 bases and J lost 6 bases. The CDR3 length is 13 residues. The CDR3 nucleotides are TGTGCCAGCAGTCCCGGACAGGGTCATGGCTACACCTTC. Protein sequence: CASSPGQGHGYTF.

This clone was seen just once. The chain has TRBV18 and TRBJ2-2; 10 nucleotides line up with TRBD1. V lost 1 base and J lost 7; bases outside the gene matches: 3. Germline assignment: CDR1 KGHSH and CDR2 LQKENI. The CDR3 loop spans 15 amino acids. The CDR3 spells CASSPRQGAIGELFF. The CDR3 DNA reads TGTGCCAGCTCACCACGACAGGGGGCAATCGGGGAGCTGTTTTTT.

The CDR3: CASSWTELEKLFF. The CDR3 DNA is TGTGCCAGCAGCTGGACAGAGCTTGAAAAACTGTTTTTT. The chain recombines TRBV7-9 with TRBJ1-4, with a tentative D call TRBD1 (6 bases). With 4 bases removed from V and 7 bases from J, the gap between germline ends came to 10 bases. This CDR3 region has 13 residues. CDR1 and CDR2 from the germline V gene are SEHNR and FQNEAQ (reference sequence).

This chain joins TRBV27 and TRBJ2-2; TRBD1 agrees at 10 bases. The CDR3 contains 16 residues. V lost 5 bases and J lost 6; bases outside the gene matches: 9. Per the germline V gene, CDR1 is MNHEY and CDR2 is SMNVEV (reference sequence). For the CDR3, the DNA is TGTGCCAGCAGTCTCTCTGGGACAGGGGTCCCCGGGGAGCTGTTTTTT. Residues: CASSLSGTGVPGELFF.

The V call is TRBV15, the J call TRBJ2-7, with 9 bases matching TRBD1. CDR1 and CDR2 (germline): LNHNV, YYDKDF (reference sequence). The CDR3 loop spans 13 amino acids. J gave up 6 bases and V 3 bases, and 3 bases lay outside the gene matches. CDR3 sequence (DNA): TGTGCCACCAGCAGGGACAGGGGTGCCGAGCAGTACTTC. This gives the protein CATSRDRGAEQYF. The variable domain in full, with the rest retrieved from reference TRBV15 and TRBJ2-7, is DAMVIQNPRYQVTQFGKPVTLSCSQTLNHNVMYWYQQKSSQAPKLLFHYYDKDFNNEADTPDNFQSRRPNTSFCFLDIRSPGLGDTAMYLCATSRDRGAEQYFGPGTRLTVT.

This clone was detected a few times. The chain combines TRBV5-6 with TRBJ2-2; TRBD2 matches at 13 bases. The CDR3 is made up of 19 amino acids. Trimming removed 1 base from V and 6 bases from J; junction bases left unmatched: 12. Germline CDR1 and CDR2: SGHDT and YYEEEE. CDR3 bases: TGTGCCAGCAGCTTGAAAACTAGCGGGGGGGCCGGGAAGGCCGGGGAGCTGTTTTTT. Its translation is CASSLKTSGGAGKAGELFF.

The chain has TRBV7-9 and TRBJ1-1; D is ambiguous. Between the trimmed V and J ends, which lost 7 bases and 0 bases, there was a span of 15 bases. The germline CDR1 and CDR2 sequences are SEHNR and FQNEAQ (reference sequence). This CDR3 comprises 15 residues. The CDR3 protein is CASISEKRVNTEAFF. The CDR3 nucleotides read TGTGCCAGCATCTCGGAGAAGAGGGTGAACACTGAAGCTTTCTTT. Variable domain in full (rest from reference TRBV7-9 and TRBJ1-1): DTGVSQNPRHKITKRGQNVTFRCDPISEHNRLYWYRQTLGQGPEFLTYFQNEAQLEKSRLLSDRFSAERPKGSFSTLEIQRTEQGDSAMYLCASISEKRVNTEAFFGQGTRLTVV.

The chain uses TRBV19 and TRBJ1-1; D is perhaps TRBD1 (5 bases). CDR1 and CDR2 from the germline V gene are LNHDA and SQIVND (reference sequence). The CDR3 runs 13 residues. V lost 7 bases to trimming and J lost 8 bases, with 17 bases between them. In DNA form, the CDR3 reads TGTGCCAGTAAAGTTAAGGGGTGGAGCGAAGCTTTCTTT. Translated: CASKVKGWSEAFF.

The chain couples TRBV30 to TRBJ2-7; perhaps TRBD2 as D (6 bases). Germline V gene data show CDR1 as GTSNPN and CDR2 as SVGIG (reference sequence). The CDR3 is 16 amino acids. The V gene lost 2 bases and the J gene lost 4 bases, with 21 bases spanning the gap. CDR3 nucleotides: TGTGCCTGGAGTAGGCTAGCGAAACAGGAGCTATACGAGCAGTACTTC. Translating it yields CAWSRLAKQELYEQYF.